The rows below give T cell receptor beta chains drawn from one sample of a study of T cells in Graves' hyperthyroidism and ophthalmopathy. Via MiXCR, TCRdb re-called the multiplex PCR reads, giving one row per CDR3 protein. Counted here are 300,000 to 500,000 distinct CDR3 sequences, more than 12% occurring once; the ten biggest clones make up under 30%. Material: blood. The receptors shown here come from a man between 45 and 60 years old with Graves' ophthalmopathy. CDR3s include the opening cysteine and the closing phenylalanine or tryptophan. The D gene is left open where the match is weak. Size tells how often a clone was seen (once, few, many) or the class of an expanded clone, and some rows leave it out.

d_call: .
v_call: TRBV15
clone_size: .
j_call: TRBJ2-7
cdr3_nt: TGTGCCACCAGCAGAGTTGTCTCCGGGGCGACCACACCCTACGAGCAGTACTTC
cdr3_aa: CATSRVVSGATTPYEQYF

d_call: .
v_call: TRBV10-1
clone_size: .
j_call: TRBJ2-3
cdr3_nt: TGCGCCAGCAGTGGAGCGGGGAGGAGGACAGGTCCAACTTCGGATACGCAGTATTTT
cdr3_aa: CASSGAGRRTGPTSDTQYF

d_call: TRBD1
v_call: TRBV20-1
clone_size: many
j_call: TRBJ2-5
cdr3_nt: TGCAGTGTTACGACAGGGGGCTTAGAGACCCAGTACTTC
cdr3_aa: CSVTTGGLETQYF

d_call: .
v_call: TRBV29-1
clone_size: once
j_call: TRBJ2-2
cdr3_nt: TGCAGCGTAACAACTAACAACGGGGAGCTGTTTTTT
cdr3_aa: CSVTTNNGELFF

d_call: TRBD2
v_call: TRBV2
clone_size: many
j_call: TRBJ2-1
cdr3_nt: TGTGCCAGCCAATATCTTATAGCGGGCGATGAGCAGTTCTTC
cdr3_aa: CASQYLIAGDEQFF

d_call: TRBD2
v_call: TRBV20-1
clone_size: many
j_call: TRBJ2-7
cdr3_nt: TGCAGTGGATCGACTAGCGGGAGGAAAGAGCAGTACTTC
cdr3_aa: CSGSTSGRKEQYF

d_call: .
v_call: TRBV10-1
clone_size: many
j_call: TRBJ1-1
cdr3_nt: TGCGCCAGCCGTGTGCAGCGGAACACTGAAGCTTTCTTT
cdr3_aa: CASRVQRNTEAFF

d_call: .
v_call: TRBV5-1
clone_size: many
j_call: TRBJ1-2
cdr3_nt: TGCGCCAGCAGCTTGGGGCCAGGGGACTATGGCTACACCTTC
cdr3_aa: CASSLGPGDYGYTF

d_call: .
v_call: TRBV6-5
clone_size: .
j_call: TRBJ1-5
cdr3_nt: .
cdr3_aa: CASSSSERANQPQHF

d_call: .
v_call: TRBV25-1
clone_size: few
j_call: TRBJ1-2
cdr3_nt: TGTGCCAGCAGTGAATTCGGGAGGAACTATGGCTACACCTTC
cdr3_aa: CASSEFGRNYGYTF

d_call: TRBD2
v_call: TRBV20-1
clone_size: few
j_call: TRBJ2-5
cdr3_nt: TGCAGTGCTAGGGGAGCGGGAGAAGAGACCCAGTACTTC
cdr3_aa: CSARGAGEETQYF

d_call: TRBD2
v_call: TRBV6-1
clone_size: .
j_call: TRBJ2-5
cdr3_nt: TGTGCCAGCAGTGGGATGTTCGGGAGGGCAGAGACCCAGTACTTC
cdr3_aa: CASSGMFGRAETQYF